This TCR beta chain was found in a study of cytomegalovirus exposure and HLA in healthy donors. General study findings and limits: Researchers counted around 180 TCR beta chains as cytomegalovirus-associated. A previous analysis found most TCR beta V segments productive roughly 87% or roughly 30% of the time.

The V gene's germline CDR1 is KGHSH and CDR2 LQKENI. V was pared by 5 bases and J by 5 bases, with 9 bases of the junction left unmatched. This CDR3 has 16 residues. This PCR relied on a set of 60 Vbeta primers and 13 Jbeta primers. The data were produced by immunoSEQ multiplex PCR, yet TCRdb's version contains in-frame clones alone and is incomplete. This sample carries under 150,000 clones, around 85% of them seen once, and the ten largest clones take 8.8%. This clone was detected once. Antigen specificity is unknown. The gene calls are TRBV18 and TRBJ1-4, with 9 bases matching TRBD1. The sequenced material came from PBMCs. The receptor was isolated from a woman between 50 and 59 years old in good health and CMV-seropositive. The CDR3 nucleotides read TGTGCCAGCTCAATCGGGACAGGGCTACAGAATGAAAAACTGTTTTTT. It translates to CASSIGTGLQNEKLFF. Looking up the rest from reference TRBV18 and TRBJ1-4 gives the full variable domain: NAGVMQNPRHLVRRRGQEARLRCSPMKGHSHVYWYRQLPEEGLKFMVYLQKENIIDESGMPKERFSAEFPKEGPSILRIQQVVRGDSAAYFCASSIGTGLQNEKLFFGSGTQLSVL.